This T cell receptor (beta chain) was documented in a study of cytomegalovirus exposure and HLA in healthy donors. General observations from the study: Per a later analysis, approximately 16,000 TCR beta sequences showed association with HLA alleles at 0.05 false discovery rate.

Concerning this clone itself: What it recognizes is unknown.

The CDR3 totals 14 residues. V was shortened by 7 bases and J by 0 bases, with 7 bases between the two germline ends. CDR1 is MNHNS and CDR2 is SASEGT in the germline V gene. In the PCR, 60 Vbeta and 13 Jbeta primers were used. The table came from immunoSEQ multiplex PCR; TCRdb's copy has only in-frame clones and leaves some out. Here the sample spans some 140,000 clones, 79% being singletons. The source material was PBMCs. This TCR was sampled from a man between 25 and 39 years old in good health and CMV-seropositive. The V and J genes are TRBV6-1 and TRBJ2-6, with D perhaps matching TRBD1 (5 bases). CDR3 amino acids: CASKGLSGANVLTF. In nucleotides, the CDR3 is TGTGCCAGCAAGGGGCTCTCTGGGGCCAACGTCCTGACTTTC.